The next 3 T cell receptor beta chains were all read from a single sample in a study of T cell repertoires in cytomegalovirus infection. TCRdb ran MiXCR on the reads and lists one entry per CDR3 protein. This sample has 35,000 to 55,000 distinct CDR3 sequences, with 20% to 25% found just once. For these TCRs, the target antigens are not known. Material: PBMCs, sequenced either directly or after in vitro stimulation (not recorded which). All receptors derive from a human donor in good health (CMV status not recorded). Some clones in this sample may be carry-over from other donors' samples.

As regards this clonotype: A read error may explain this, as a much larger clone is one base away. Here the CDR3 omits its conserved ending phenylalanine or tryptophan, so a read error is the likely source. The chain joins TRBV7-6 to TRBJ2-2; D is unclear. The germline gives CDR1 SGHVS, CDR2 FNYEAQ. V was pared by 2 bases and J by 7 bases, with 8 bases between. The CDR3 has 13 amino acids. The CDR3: CASSLFGGGELFL. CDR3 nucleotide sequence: TGTGCCAGCAGCTTATTCGGTGGCGGGGAGCTGTTTTTG.

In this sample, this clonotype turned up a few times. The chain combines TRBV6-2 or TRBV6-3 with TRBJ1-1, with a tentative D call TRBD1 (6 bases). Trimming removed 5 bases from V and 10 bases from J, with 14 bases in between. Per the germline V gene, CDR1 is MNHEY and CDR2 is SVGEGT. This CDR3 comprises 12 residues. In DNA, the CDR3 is TGTGCCAGCAGTCCGGACAGTTATCGAGCTTTCTTT. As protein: CASSPDSYRAFF.

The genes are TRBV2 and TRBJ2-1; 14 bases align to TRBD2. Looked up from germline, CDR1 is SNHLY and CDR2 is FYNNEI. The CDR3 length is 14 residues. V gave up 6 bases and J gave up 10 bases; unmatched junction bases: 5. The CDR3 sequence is CASRTGLAGGEQFF. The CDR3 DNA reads TGTGCCAGCAGAACCGGACTAGCGGGAGGAGAGCAGTTCTTC.